This TCR beta chain was retrieved from a study of T cells in Graves' hyperthyroidism and ophthalmopathy. The CDR3 length is 16 residues. Germline V CDR1 and CDR2: MNHNS, SASEGT. Trimming pared 2 bases from V and 4 bases from J, leaving 14 bases between. Amplification targeted TCR beta CDR3 regions from RNA transcripts. Researchers ran a first-round RT-PCR on the TCR CDR3 using the HTBI primer set. TCRdb ran MiXCR on the multiplex PCR reads and lists one entry per CDR3 protein. Here the sample spans more than 500,000 distinct CDR3 sequences, 14% being singletons. Graves' hyperthyroidism was deemed stable absent ophthalmopathy progression within 18 months.

This receptor was identified in a woman aged 40 to 50 with Graves' hyperthyroidism. The rearrangement joins TRBV6-1 to TRBJ2-2, with D perhaps TRBD2 (5 bases). The specimen sequenced was blood. The CDR3: CASSELGFAGTGELFF. Here the CDR3 DNA reads TGTGCCAGCAGTGAATTAGGCTTTGCGGGCACCGGGGAGCTGTTTTTT.